The 3 T cell receptor beta chains given below trace back to one sample, sequenced in a study of T cells in Graves' hyperthyroidism and ophthalmopathy. Amplification yielded TCR beta CDR3 regions, with RNA transcripts as the source. Primed by the HTBI set, a first-round RT-PCR was run on the TCR CDR3. A single record per CDR3 protein comes from TCRdb applying MiXCR to the multiplex PCR reads. This sample has hundreds of thousands of distinct CDR3 sequences, with around 16% found just once. The sequenced sample consisted of blood. The origin of the receptors is a woman under 30 with Graves' hyperthyroidism.

The sample holds many counts of this clonotype. This chain links TRBV7-9 with TRBJ2-1; 9 bases match TRBD2. V lost 5 bases and J lost 0; bases outside the gene matches: 8. CDR1 and CDR2 from the germline V gene are SEHNR and FQNEAQ (reference sequence). This CDR3 has 17 residues. CDR3 in amino acids: CASSPGTSLGSYNEQFF. CDR3 nucleotides: TGTGCCAGCAGCCCCGGGACTAGCCTTGGCTCCTACAATGAGCAGTTCTTC.

This clonotype was seen at least ten times. The V call is TRBV7-3, the J call TRBJ2-3, with TRBD2 identical over 11 bases. From germline, CDR1 is SGHTA and CDR2 FQGTGA. V was pared by 5 bases and J by 6 bases, with 13 bases of the junction left unmatched. The CDR3 consists of 17 residues. CDR3 loop: CASSRFSGGGWPDTQYF. The CDR3 DNA is TGTGCCAGCAGCCGCTTTAGCGGGGGGGGTTGGCCTGATACGCAGTATTTT. The full variable domain, completed using reference TRBV7-3 and TRBJ2-3, is GAGVSQTPSNKVTEKGKYVELRCDPISGHTALYWYRQSLGQGPEFLIYFQGTGAADDSGLPNDRFFAVRPEGSVSTLKIQRTERGDSAVYLCASSRFSGGGWPDTQYFGPGTRLTVL.

The chain combines TRBV7-9 with TRBJ1-2; 9 bases fit TRBD1. This CDR3 has 16 residues. V was clipped by 4 bases and J by 7 bases; unmatched bases: 13. The germline CDR1 and CDR2 sequences are SEHNR and FQNEAQ (reference sequence). CDR3 bases: TGTGCCAGCAGCTGGGGGGTTCCGGGACAGGGATTTGGCTACACCTTC. Translating it yields CASSWGVPGQGFGYTF.